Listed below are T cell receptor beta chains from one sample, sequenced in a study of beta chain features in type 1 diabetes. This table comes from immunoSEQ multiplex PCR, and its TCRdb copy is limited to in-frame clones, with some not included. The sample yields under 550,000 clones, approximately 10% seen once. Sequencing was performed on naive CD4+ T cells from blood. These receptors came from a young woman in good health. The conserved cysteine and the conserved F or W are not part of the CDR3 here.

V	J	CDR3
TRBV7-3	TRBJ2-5	ASSLQGGDETQY
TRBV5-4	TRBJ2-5	ASSYRQIQETQY
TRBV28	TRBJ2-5	ASSLGGQETQY
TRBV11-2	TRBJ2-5	ASSAPRGLVTQY
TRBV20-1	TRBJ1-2	SAISRGYT
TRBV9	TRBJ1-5	ASSVAGTANQPQH
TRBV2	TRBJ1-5	ASSPGQPQH
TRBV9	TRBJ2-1	ASSPSTGYNEQF
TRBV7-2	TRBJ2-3	ASSLWGGGTDTQY
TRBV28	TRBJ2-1	ASSLLAEYNEQF
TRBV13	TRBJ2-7	ASSGALPYEQY
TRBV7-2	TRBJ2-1	ASTTGGLYNEQF
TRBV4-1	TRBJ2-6	ASRPGQGYSGANVLT
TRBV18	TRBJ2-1	ASSPQGGIYNEQF
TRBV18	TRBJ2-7	ASSPGAGGPYEQY
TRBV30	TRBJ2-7	AWMVASGDYEQY